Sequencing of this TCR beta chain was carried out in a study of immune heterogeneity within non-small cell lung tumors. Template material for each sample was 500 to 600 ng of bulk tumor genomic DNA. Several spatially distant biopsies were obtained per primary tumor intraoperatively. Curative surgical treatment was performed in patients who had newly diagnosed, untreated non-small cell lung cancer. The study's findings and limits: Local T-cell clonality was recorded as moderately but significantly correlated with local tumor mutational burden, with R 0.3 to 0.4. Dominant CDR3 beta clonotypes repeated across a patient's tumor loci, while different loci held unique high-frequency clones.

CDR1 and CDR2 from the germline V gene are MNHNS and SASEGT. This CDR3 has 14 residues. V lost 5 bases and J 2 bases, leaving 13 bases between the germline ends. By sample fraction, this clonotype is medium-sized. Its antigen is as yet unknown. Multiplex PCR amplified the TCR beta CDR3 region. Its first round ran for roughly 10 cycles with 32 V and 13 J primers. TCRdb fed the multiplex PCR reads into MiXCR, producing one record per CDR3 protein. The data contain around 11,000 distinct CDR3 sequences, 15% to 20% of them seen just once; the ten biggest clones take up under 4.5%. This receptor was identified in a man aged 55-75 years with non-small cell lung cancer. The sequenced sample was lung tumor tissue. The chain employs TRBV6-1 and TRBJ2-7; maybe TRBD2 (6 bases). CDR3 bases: TGTGCCAGCAGTTACGCGGGAACCGCCTACGAGCAGTACTTC. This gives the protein CASSYAGTAYEQYF.